These 22 T cell receptor beta chains were all obtained from the same sample, sequenced in a study of blood T cell repertoires in COVID-19 (dated by TCRdb to the early 2020s). The protocol used for the library was the immunoSEQ multiplex PCR assay. This immuneACCESS table, as held by TCRdb, lists in-frame sequences with V and J called but not all clones. Of the missing ones, under half trace to an unresolved V gene in checked studies; the others have no known cause. This sample lists about 70,000 clones; 88% were detected once. Under 1.5% of the sample comes from the top ten. Material for sequencing was peripheral blood. These receptors were collected from a human donor in a cohort sampled during active COVID-19.

This chain connects TRBV28 to TRBJ2-3; 7 nucleotides match TRBD2. CDR3 length: 16 amino acids. Germline V gene lookup returns CDR1 MDHEN and CDR2 SYDVKM. V was pared by 5 bases and J by 0 bases, with 8 bases of the junction left unmatched. Here the CDR3 reads CASSPGLSLSTDTQYF. The CDR3 coding sequence is TGTGCCAGCAGTCCGGGACTATCATTGAGCACAGATACGCAGTATTTT.

This chain uses TRBV4-1 with TRBJ2-5; 7 bases align to TRBD2. This CDR3 has 15 amino acids. Germline V gene data show CDR1 as MGHRA and CDR2 as YSYEKL. Trimming cost V 4 bases and J 4 bases; bases outside gene matches: 9. The CDR3 loop reads CASSRYRTGGETQYF. The CDR3 DNA follows: TGCGCCAGCAGCCGATACAGAACGGGGGGAGAGACCCAGTACTTC.

In DNA form, the CDR3 reads TGTGCCAGTAGTATAGATGGTCCCCCCATAGACAGGGGACGAGGCTACACCTTC. Protein sequence: CASSIDGPPIDRGRGYTF. The gene calls are TRBV19 and TRBJ1-2, with 8 bases lining up with TRBD1. There are 18 residues in the CDR3. Trimming cost V 0 bases and J 8 bases; bases outside gene matches: 17. Germline CDR1 reads LNHDA; CDR2 reads SQIVND (reference sequence).

This sequence joins TRBV5-1 and TRBJ2-1; TRBD1 aligns across 7 bases. CDR1 and CDR2 (germline): SGHRS, YFSETQ. The CDR3 loop spans 15 amino acids. V shed 4 bases and J 9 bases; nucleotides not matched to a gene: 13. CDR3 nucleotides: TGCGCCAGCAGCCCCCGGGACAGATCCTTTGGTGAGCAGTTCTTC. It translates to CASSPRDRSFGEQFF.

The chain employs TRBV11-3 and TRBJ2-1; 10 nucleotides line up with TRBD2. CDR1 is SGHNT, CDR2 YENEEA, per germline. Germline trimming cut 0 bases from V and 8 bases from J; bases unmatched to any gene: 7. The CDR3 spans 16 residues. In nucleotides, the CDR3 is TGTGCCAGCAGCTTAGATTCACCTAGCGGGAGCCATGAGCAGTTCTTC. Its protein is CASSLDSPSGSHEQFF.

V is TRBV28 and J is TRBJ1-1, with 9 positions matching TRBD1. Germline lookup yields CDR1 MDHEN and CDR2 SYDVKM. There are 15 residues in the CDR3. Trimming at V came to 7 bases and at J to 5 bases, leaving 11 bases not matched to a gene. The chain's CDR3 is CASTPQGQGATEAFF. The DNA of the CDR3 is TGTGCCAGCACCCCCCAGGGACAGGGAGCAACTGAAGCTTTCTTT.

The V and J genes are TRBV27 and TRBJ2-5, with D possibly matching TRBD1 (5 bases). V lost 7 bases and J lost 5, with 14 bases in between. The CDR3 is 13 amino acids. Germline CDR1 reads MNHEY; CDR2 reads SMNVEV (reference sequence). DNA of the CDR3: TGTGCCAGCAAGGGCGTTGGGGCGGAGACCCAGTACTTC. It encodes CASKGVGAETQYF.

This clone was counted only a few times. The V gene is TRBV6-5, the J gene TRBJ2-7; TRBD1 aligns across 11 bases. V was clipped by 2 bases and J by 3 bases; unmatched bases: 0. Germline V gives CDR1 MNHEY, CDR2 SVGAGI. The CDR3 spans 14 residues. CDR3 sequence (DNA): TGTGCCAGCAGTTACGGGACAGGGGGCTACGAGCAGTACTTC. Protein product: CASSYGTGGYEQYF.

CDR3: CASSLRESGYTF. CDR3 bases: TGTGCCAGCAGCCTCAGGGAAAGCGGCTACACCTTC. The chain uses TRBV12-3 or TRBV12-4 and TRBJ1-2; tentatively, D is TRBD1 (5 bases). The CDR3 runs 12 residues. The V and J ends lost 6 bases and 8 bases respectively, with 13 bases between them.

The table lists this clone with a few counts. The CDR3 here is CASSPPGLAAHNEQFF. CDR3 in DNA: TGTGCCAGCAGCCCCCCCGGACTAGCGGCCCACAATGAGCAGTTCTTC. The rearrangement joins TRBV11-2 to TRBJ2-1; 10 bases are a match to TRBD2. The CDR3 runs 16 residues. CDR1 and CDR2 from the germline V gene are SGHAT and FQNNGV. With V trimmed by 5 bases and J by 5 bases, 9 bases remained unmatched.

The rearrangement links TRBV25-1 to TRBJ1-1; 8 bases are shared with TRBD1. CDR1 is MGHDK and CDR2 is SYGVNS in the germline V gene. V shed 7 bases and J 1 base; nucleotides not matched to a gene: 5. The CDR3 extends over 14 amino acids. The CDR3 DNA is TGTGCCAGCAACCAGGGGGCTGGGAACACTGAAGCTTTCTTT. This translates into CASNQGAGNTEAFF.

This chain uses TRBV12-3 or TRBV12-4 with TRBJ2-1, with TRBD2 matching 8 bases. The CDR3 length is 13 residues. The trim removed 5 bases at V and 10 bases at J, leaving 7 bases unmatched. CDR3: CASSPQRETEQFF. In nucleotides, the CDR3 is TGTGCCAGCAGTCCACAGCGGGAGACGGAGCAGTTCTTC.

The chain uses TRBV11-2 and TRBJ1-4; D uncertain. V gave up 5 bases and J gave up 5 bases, with 9 bases separating them. The CDR3 spans 13 residues. Germline V gene data show CDR1 as SGHAT and CDR2 as FQNNGV. CDR3 residues: CASSPQANEKLFF. Written as DNA, the CDR3 is TGTGCCAGCAGCCCGCAGGCAAATGAAAAACTGTTTTTT.

The genes are TRBV19 and TRBJ2-1, with 10 bases matching TRBD2. The junction had 12 bases not matched to a gene; V was cut back by 7 bases and J by 9 bases. The CDR3 is made up of 15 amino acids. Germline V gives CDR1 LNHDA, CDR2 SQIVND (reference sequence). CDR3 sequence: CASTGTSEGGSEQFF. CDR3 DNA sequence: TGTGCCAGTACTGGGACTAGCGAAGGGGGCAGTGAGCAGTTCTTC. The entire variable domain, with the rest obtained from reference TRBV19 and TRBJ2-1, is as follows: DGGITQSPKYLFRKEGQNVTLSCEQNLNHDAMYWYRQDPGQGLRLIYYSQIVNDFQKGDIAEGYSVSREKKESFPLTVTSAQKNPTAFYLCASTGTSEGGSEQFFGPGTRLTVL.

This rearrangement joins TRBV19 to TRBJ1-1, with 10 positions matching TRBD1. Losses at the gene ends were 3 bases for V and 4 bases for J; bases not matched to a gene: 5. Germline CDR1 and CDR2: LNHDA and SQIVND (reference sequence). This CDR3 comprises 15 residues. CDR3 amino acids: CASSIRTGGSTEAFF. CDR3 DNA: TGTGCCAGTAGTATCCGGACAGGGGGAAGCACTGAAGCTTTCTTT. Combining the CDR3 with reference TRBV19 and TRBJ1-1 gives the whole variable domain DGGITQSPKYLFRKEGQNVTLSCEQNLNHDAMYWYRQDPGQGLRLIYYSQIVNDFQKGDIAEGYSVSREKKESFPLTVTSAQKNPTAFYLCASSIRTGGSTEAFFGQGTRLTVV.

This sequence joins TRBV13 and TRBJ2-3, with 7 positions matching TRBD2. CDR1 and CDR2 from the germline V gene are PRHDT and FYEKMQ (reference sequence). V lost 5 bases, J lost 2 bases, and 4 bases stayed unmatched. The CDR3 runs to 14 residues. In nucleotides, the CDR3 is TGTGCCAGCAGCCTACGGGACTACACAGATACGCAGTATTTT. Amino acid sequence: CASSLRDYTDTQYF.

The chain uses TRBV28 and TRBJ2-7; 10 nucleotides agree with TRBD2. CDR1 is MDHEN, CDR2 SYDVKM, per germline. The CDR3 consists of 14 residues. J gave up 4 bases and V 9 bases, and 9 bases lay outside the gene matches. The CDR3 DNA is TGTGCCAGTCGGCCGGGACTAGCGCCTTACGAGCAGTACTTC. It is translated as CASRPGLAPYEQYF. Filled out from reference TRBV28 and TRBJ2-7, the complete variable domain reads DVKVTQSSRYLVKRTGEKVFLECVQDMDHENMFWYRQDPGLGLRLIYFSYDVKMKEKGDIPEGYSVSREKKERFSLILESASTNQTSMYLCASRPGLAPYEQYFGPGTRLTVT.

The chain carries TRBV2 and TRBJ1-2; TRBD1 matches 9 bases. The length of the CDR3 is 14 residues. With V trimmed by 1 base and J by 8 bases, 5 bases remained unmatched. Germline V lookup: CDR1 SNHLY, CDR2 FYNNEI. The CDR3, as DNA: TGTGCCAGCAGTGAAGTAGACAGGGGGGAAGGCTACACCTTC. Its translation is CASSEVDRGEGYTF. The full variable domain, with the rest looked up from reference TRBV2 and TRBJ1-2, is EPEVTQTPSHQVTQMGQEVILRCVPISNHLYFYWYRQILGQKVEFLVSFYNNEISEKSEIFDDQFSVERPDGSNFTLKIRSTKLEDSAMYFCASSEVDRGEGYTFGSGTRLTVV.

The count of this clone is one. This chain joins TRBV14 and TRBJ1-1, with TRBD1 as a possible D gene (6 bases). Germline CDR1 and CDR2: SGHDN and FVKESK. V was cut by 3 bases and J by 1 base, with 18 bases left in between. The CDR3 has 17 residues. CDR3 nucleotide sequence: TGTGCCAGCAGCCACTGGGGGGGGGCCGCGTGGAACACTGAAGCTTTCTTT. It is translated as CASSHWGGAAWNTEAFF. Full variable domain (outside the CDR3, taken from reference TRBV14 and TRBJ1-1): EAGVTQFPSHSVIEKGQTVTLRCDPISGHDNLYWYRRVMGKEIKFLLHFVKESKQDESGMPNNRFLAERTGGTYSTLKVQPAELEDSGVYFCASSHWGGAAWNTEAFFGQGTRLTVV.

This clone was observed a few times. The gene calls are TRBV7-9 and TRBJ2-2, with D hard to call. The V gene lost 5 bases and the J gene lost 4 bases, with 5 bases spanning the gap. Germline CDR1 and CDR2: SEHNR and FQNEAQ (reference sequence). The CDR3 consists of 12 residues. CDR3 sequence: CASSRVTGELFF. The CDR3 nucleotides are TGTGCCAGCAGCCGTGTCACCGGGGAGCTGTTTTTT.

The V call is TRBV12-3 or TRBV12-4, the J call TRBJ2-5, with D possibly TRBD2 on 5 matching bases. The length of the CDR3 is 11 residues. The V gene lost 11 bases and the J gene lost 7 bases, with 14 bases spanning the gap. This CDR3 is CACWPGRTQYF. In DNA form, the CDR3 reads TGTGCCTGCTGGCCGGGGAGGACCCAGTACTTC.

This clone has a single count. The V and J genes are TRBV18 and TRBJ2-7; 8 bases match TRBD1. V trimming: 5 bases; J trimming: 3 bases; junction bases outside the gene matches: 9. Germline CDR1 and CDR2: KGHSH and LQKENI. The CDR3 totals 15 residues. The CDR3 region has the DNA TGTGCCAGCTCAACAGAGACCGGGACAGGCTACGAGCAGTACTTC. It specifies CASSTETGTGYEQYF.